The 10 T cell receptor beta chains reported below all come from one sample, sequenced in a study of T cell responses to AZD1222 COVID-19 vaccine. The protocol was immunoSEQ multiplex PCR, while the TCRdb copy is restricted to in-frame clones and leaves out a portion. The table has roughly 150,000 clones, over 80% seen once. Here the sequenced sample was peripheral blood, taken 28 days after the second AZD1222 dose. The receptors here all came from an adult who received the AZD1222 COVID-19 vaccine.

The V gene is TRBV11-2, the J gene TRBJ2-7; D remains unclear. The V gene lost 6 bases and the J gene lost 7 bases, with 10 bases spanning the gap. The CDR3 extends over 11 amino acids. Germline lookup yields CDR1 SGHAT and CDR2 FQNNGV. The CDR3 sequence is CASSSLGEQYF. CDR3 DNA sequence: TGTGCCAGCAGTTCCTTAGGGGAGCAGTACTTC.

This rearrangement joins TRBV30 to TRBJ2-7; D gene uncertain. Trimming took off 2 bases at V and 0 bases at J, with 11 bases between the two ends. CDR3 length equals 14 residues. CDR1 and CDR2 from the germline V gene are GTSNPN and SVGIG (reference sequence). DNA of the CDR3: TGTGCCTGGAGTAAGAAGGGTTTCTCCTACGAGCAGTACTTC. Translation: CAWSKKGFSYEQYF.

This chain connects TRBV3-1 (or the pseudogene TRBV3-2) to TRBJ1-4; a possible D gene is TRBD1 (6 bases). Trimming took 2 bases from V and 5 from J, leaving 9 bases between them. The CDR3 consists of 14 residues. Looked up from germline, CDR1 is LGHDT and CDR2 is YNNKEL (reference sequence). The CDR3 region has the DNA TGTGCCAGCAGCCAAAGCCAGGGGAATGAAAAACTGTTTTTT. It yields the protein CASSQSQGNEKLFF.

The CDR3 sequence is CASSSPRRGTGDSPLHF. The CDR3 DNA reads as TGTGCCAGTAGTAGCCCACGCAGGGGGACAGGGGACTCACCCCTCCACTTT. The gene calls are TRBV19 and TRBJ1-6; 10 bases align to TRBD1. Losses at the gene ends were 4 bases for V and 10 bases for J; bases not matched to a gene: 13. CDR3 length: 17 residues. CDR1 LNHDA and CDR2 SQIVND come from the germline V gene (reference sequence).

The rearrangement uses TRBV5-5 and TRBJ1-6; 7 bases are a match to TRBD1. V dropped 3 bases and J dropped 4; count of bases not matched to a gene: 4. CDR3 length: 15 residues. The germline CDR1 and CDR2 sequences are SGHKS and YYEKEE (reference sequence). CDR3 in DNA: TGTGCCAGCAGCTCGACAGGGAATTATAATTCACCCCTCCACTTT. Encoded protein: CASSSTGNYNSPLHF.

This chain joins TRBV5-1 and TRBJ2-7; TRBD2 agrees at 7 bases. Per the germline V gene, CDR1 is SGHRS and CDR2 is YFSETQ. The CDR3 spans 14 residues. The junction had 10 bases not matched to a gene; V was cut back by 3 bases and J by 7 bases. CDR3 amino acids: CASSSGLDPREQYF. The CDR3, as DNA: TGCGCCAGCAGCTCCGGACTAGACCCCCGAGAGCAGTACTTC.

Note on this clone: Germline is not matched at one junction end, which may reflect a read error. The V and J genes are TRBV7-6 and TRBJ2-5; D is possibly TRBD2 (7 bases). Germline CDR1 and CDR2: SGHVS and FNYEAQ. CDR3 length: 16 residues. CDR3: CASSLVLGGRQGTQYF. CDR3 bases: TGTGCCAGCAGCTTAGTTCTGGGGGGGCGCCAAGGGACCCAGTACTTC. Supplemented by reference TRBV7-6 and TRBJ2-5, the full variable domain reads GAGVSQSPRYKVTKRGQDVALRCDPISGHVSLYWYRQALGQGPEFLTYFNYEAQQDKSGLPNDRFSAERPEGSISTLTIQRTEQRDSAMYRCASSLVLGGRQGTQYFGPGTRLLVL.

V and J are TRBV6-4 and TRBJ1-1, with 9 positions matching TRBD1. There are 12 residues in the CDR3. The J segment lost 11 bases and the V segment lost 1 base, leaving 2 bases of the junction unmatched. CDR1 is MRHNA and CDR2 is SNTAGT in the germline V gene. DNA for the CDR3: TGTGCCAGCAGTGACTACAGGGGGCGGGCTTTCTTT. This codes for CASSDYRGRAFF.

The chain joins TRBV11-3 to TRBJ2-7, with TRBD2 matching 11 bases. The J segment lost 4 bases and the V segment lost 5 bases, leaving 7 bases of the junction unmatched. Per germline, CDR1 SGHNT and CDR2 YENEEA. The CDR3 runs to 15 residues. The DNA of the CDR3 is TGTGCCAGCAGCGCAAGGACTAGCGGGCCTTACGAGCAGTACTTC. Translated: CASSARTSGPYEQYF. Full variable domain (remainder filled in from reference TRBV11-3 and TRBJ2-7): EAGVVQSPRYKIIEKKQPVAFWCNPISGHNTLYWYLQNLGQGPELLIRYENEEAVDDSQLPKDRFSAERLKGVDSTLKIQPAELGDSAVYLCASSARTSGPYEQYFGPGTRLTVT.

The rearrangement joins TRBV25-1 to TRBJ1-1; TRBD1 agrees at 7 bases. Germline V CDR1 and CDR2: MGHDK, SYGVNS. The CDR3 extends over 14 amino acids. V shed 4 bases and J 6 bases; nucleotides not matched to a gene: 8. CDR3 amino acids: CASSARQGVAEAFF. As DNA, the CDR3 is TGTGCCAGCAGTGCAAGACAGGGTGTGGCTGAAGCTTTCTTT.